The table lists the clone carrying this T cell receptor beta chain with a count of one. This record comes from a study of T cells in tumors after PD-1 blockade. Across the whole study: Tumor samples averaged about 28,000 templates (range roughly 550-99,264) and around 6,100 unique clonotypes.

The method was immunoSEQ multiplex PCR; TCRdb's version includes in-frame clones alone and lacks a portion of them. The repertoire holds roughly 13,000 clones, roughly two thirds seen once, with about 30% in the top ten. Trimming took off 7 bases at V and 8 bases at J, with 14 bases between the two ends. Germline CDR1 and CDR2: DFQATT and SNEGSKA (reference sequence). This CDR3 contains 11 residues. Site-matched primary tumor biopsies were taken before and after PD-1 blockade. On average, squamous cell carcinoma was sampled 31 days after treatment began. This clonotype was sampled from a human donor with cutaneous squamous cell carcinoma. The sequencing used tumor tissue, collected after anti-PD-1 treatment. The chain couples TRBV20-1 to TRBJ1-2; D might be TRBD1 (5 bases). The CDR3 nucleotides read TGCAGTGTCTCGGGGGGAGTAGGCTACACCTTC. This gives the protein CSVSGGVGYTF.